The sequence of this T cell receptor (beta chain) was determined in a study of beta chain features in type 1 diabetes listed by TCRdb under 2018. For the wider study: Patients and healthy donors did not differ in mean age, gender distribution, total cell number or subset yield. A total of 85 million to 140 million sorted cells were examined across all samples, and the number of cells per subset was strongly correlated with RNA yield. The study compared the TCRB repertoires of sorted circulating CD4+ T cell subsets in recently diagnosed type 1 diabetes patients with those in matched healthy donors. Regulatory and stem cell-like memory subsets were isolated from only 8 patients and about eight healthy donors, whereas naive and central memory subsets came from all 28 donors.

Here V drops 0 bases and J drops 2 bases, and the junction holds 7 bases not matched to any gene. The germline V gene yields SGHRS for CDR1 and YFSETQ for CDR2. The CDR3 sequence holds 16 residues, the cysteine and phenylalanine included. The sequence is cut down to CDR3 DNA, 48 bases in frame from base 1. Overall results and qualifications from the work: Type 1 diabetes patients showed a moderate but significant shortening of TCRB CDR3 length in all four CD4+ subsets. Naive, central memory and regulatory TCRB repertoires appeared more similar among patients than among healthy donors. Only small numbers of individuals were included in the HLA sub-analyses, which left unresolved whether HLA type had any influence on TCRB rearrangement. Because cDNA rather than genomic DNA was sequenced, highly expressing activated cells could have been over-represented, although no difference in activation and CD3 levels was found between groups. PCR may preferentially amplify shorter templates, but because patient and control samples were amplified and corrected together, any resulting skew would affect both groups equally. At VDJ recombination sites, patients with type 1 diabetes made fewer insertions and deleted more nucleotides, a pattern implying thymic rearrangement abnormalities.

The entire isolated RNA was reverse transcribed using the High Capacity cDNA Reverse Transcription Kit, and thus expressed TCRB transcripts were sequenced. Deep immunoSEQ sequencing was performed on naive, central memory and regulatory T cell samples, with an average of about 3.6 million total reads per sample. Sorted cells were lysed in RLT buffer and RNA was extracted with DNase-treated RNeasy Micro or Mini kits, depending on cell number. To prevent cross-contamination, each cell subset was processed individually, whereas patient and healthy donor samples were processed jointly. The immunoSEQ multiplex PCR was used to amplify TCRB sequences from cDNA, yielding 87-bp fragments that span the CDR3 region. The amplicons were sequenced using the Illumina HiSeq platform. The paper's data handling went like this. PCR bias was computationally corrected using synthetic template baselines, reads within Hamming distance 2 were collapsed, and singletons that could not be merged were discarded. By aligning reads against IMGT, V, D and J genes, CDR3 length, and insertions or deletions at six rearrangement sites were assigned. Within each subset, clonotype counts were normalized to the number of sorted cells before true diversity and Gini coefficients were calculated with the tcR R package. The overlap coefficient, calculated on TCRB nucleotide sequences, was used to quantify repertoire sharing. The immuneACCESS repertoire file appears here via TCRdb, limited to in-frame rearrangements. These files lack a portion of the clones; in checked studies, under half of the deficit traces to unresolved V genes, and the cause of the others is not known. Clonal size and the V and J genes are those of that table, whereas D and trimming came from the DNA. In all, the sample holds fewer than 400,000 clones, and about a tenth of those were seen once. Roughly 1% of the sample comes from the top ten.

Each donor gave one peripheral blood draw, averaging about 120 mL, which was collected into heparinised tubes. A BD FACSAria II was used to sort naive, central memory, regulatory and stem cell-like memory CD4+ T cells with a panel that included CD45RO, CCR7, CD25, CD127, CD95 and CD27. Purity was above 95% for every sorted population. PBMCs were isolated right away by Lymphoprep density gradient centrifugation and were stained directly, without culture. To minimize batch effects, samples were stained and sorted in pairs, one healthy donor with one patient per experiment. Points on this clone: Its antigen has not been determined. Qualities for individual bases were not recorded, and no much larger clone is one base off.

The rearranged chain carries TRBV5-1 and TRBJ2-7; TRBD1 lines up with 8 middle nucleotides. The source material was central memory CD4+ T cells from blood. The origin of this receptor is a man aged 25-40 years with type 1 diabetes. The DNA sequence reads TGCGCCAGCAGCTTGGCCGCGGACAGGGTGGCCTACGAGCAGTACTTC. This codes for CASSLAADRVAYEQYF.